This TCR beta chain was obtained from a study of breast tumors, draining lymph nodes, adjacent tissues. In the case of this clonotype: Given a much more abundant clone one base away, this may be a read error. The final CDR3 position lacks the conserved phenylalanine or tryptophan, pointing to a likely read error.

TCRdb re-called the multiplex PCR reads with MiXCR, one entry per CDR3 protein. The sample shows roughly 260,000 distinct CDR3 sequences, 30% of them seen only once. Breast cancer patients provided tissue from their axillary draining lymph nodes. The receptor was derived from a female donor with breast cancer. Some clones in this sample may be carry-over from other donors' samples. The sequenced sample was axillary lymph node tissue.

The CDR3 DNA reads TGTGCCAGCAGCTTTCTAGGACTAGCGGGAGGGACTAGCACAGATACGCAGTATCTT. Its translation is CASSFLGLAGGTSTDTQYL. The V call is TRBV7-9, the J call TRBJ2-3; 15 bases agree with TRBD2. Looked up from germline, CDR1 is SEHNR and CDR2 is FQNEAQ (reference sequence). J gave up 0 bases and V 3 bases, and 7 bases lay outside the gene matches. The CDR3 is 19 residues long.